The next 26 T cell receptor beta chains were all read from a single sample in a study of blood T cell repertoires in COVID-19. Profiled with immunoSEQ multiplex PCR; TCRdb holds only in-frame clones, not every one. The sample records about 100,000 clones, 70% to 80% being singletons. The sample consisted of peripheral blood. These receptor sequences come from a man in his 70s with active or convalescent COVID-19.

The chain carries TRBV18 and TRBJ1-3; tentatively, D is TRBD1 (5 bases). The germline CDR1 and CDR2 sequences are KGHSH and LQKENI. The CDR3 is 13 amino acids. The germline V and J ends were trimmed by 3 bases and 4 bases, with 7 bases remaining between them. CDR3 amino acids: CASSPGGGNTIYF. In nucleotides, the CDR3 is TGTGCCAGCTCACCGGGGGGAGGAAACACCATATATTTT.

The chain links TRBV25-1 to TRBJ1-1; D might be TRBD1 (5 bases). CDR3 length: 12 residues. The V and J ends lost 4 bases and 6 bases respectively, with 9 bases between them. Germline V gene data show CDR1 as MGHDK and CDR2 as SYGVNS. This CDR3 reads CASSVGVSEAFF. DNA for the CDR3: TGTGCCAGCAGTGTAGGGGTTTCTGAAGCTTTCTTT.

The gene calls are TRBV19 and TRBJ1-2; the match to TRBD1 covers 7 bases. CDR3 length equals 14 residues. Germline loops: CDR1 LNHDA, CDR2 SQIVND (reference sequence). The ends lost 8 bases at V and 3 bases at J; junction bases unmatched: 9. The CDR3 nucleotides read TGTGCCAGTCGACAGGGTGATAGTGACTATGGCTACACCTTC. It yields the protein CASRQGDSDYGYTF.

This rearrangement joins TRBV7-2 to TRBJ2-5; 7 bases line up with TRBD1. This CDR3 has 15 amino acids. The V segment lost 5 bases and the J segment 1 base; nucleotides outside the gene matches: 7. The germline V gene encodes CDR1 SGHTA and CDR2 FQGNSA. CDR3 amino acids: CASSPTGTAQETQYF. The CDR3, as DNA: TGTGCCAGCAGCCCTACCGGGACAGCCCAAGAGACCCAGTACTTC.

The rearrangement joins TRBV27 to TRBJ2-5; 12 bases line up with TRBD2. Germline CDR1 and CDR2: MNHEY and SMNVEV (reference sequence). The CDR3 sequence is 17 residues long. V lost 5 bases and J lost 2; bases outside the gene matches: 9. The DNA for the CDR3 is TGTGCCAGCAGTACCCAAGGGACTAGCGGGCGGCAAGAGACCCAGTACTTC. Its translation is CASSTQGTSGRQETQYF.

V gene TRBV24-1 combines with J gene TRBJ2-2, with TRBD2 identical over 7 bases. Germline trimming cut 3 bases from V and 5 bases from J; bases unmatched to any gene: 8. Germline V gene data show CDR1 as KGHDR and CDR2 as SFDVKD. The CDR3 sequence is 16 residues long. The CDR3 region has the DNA TGTGCCACCAGTGATCAACCGGCCGGGGGGACCGGGGAGCTGTTTTTT. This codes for CATSDQPAGGTGELFF.

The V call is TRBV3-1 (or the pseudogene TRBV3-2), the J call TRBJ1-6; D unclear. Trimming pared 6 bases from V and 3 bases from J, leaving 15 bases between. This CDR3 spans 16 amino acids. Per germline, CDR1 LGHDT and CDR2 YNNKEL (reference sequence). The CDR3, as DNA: TGTGCCAGCAGTGACAACGCTGCAATCTATAATTCACCCCTCCACTTT. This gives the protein CASSDNAAIYNSPLHF.

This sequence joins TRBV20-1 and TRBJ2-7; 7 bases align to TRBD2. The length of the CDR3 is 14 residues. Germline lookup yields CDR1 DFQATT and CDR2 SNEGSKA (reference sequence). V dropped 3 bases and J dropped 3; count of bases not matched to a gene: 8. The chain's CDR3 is CSASRPSGYYEQYF. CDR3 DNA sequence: TGCAGTGCTAGTAGGCCTAGCGGCTACTACGAGCAGTACTTC.

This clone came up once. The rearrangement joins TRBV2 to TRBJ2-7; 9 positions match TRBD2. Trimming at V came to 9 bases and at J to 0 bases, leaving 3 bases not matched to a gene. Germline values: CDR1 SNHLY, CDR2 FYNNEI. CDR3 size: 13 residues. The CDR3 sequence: CASSGSSSYEQYF. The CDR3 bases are TGTGCCAGTAGCGGGAGTAGCTCCTACGAGCAGTACTTC.

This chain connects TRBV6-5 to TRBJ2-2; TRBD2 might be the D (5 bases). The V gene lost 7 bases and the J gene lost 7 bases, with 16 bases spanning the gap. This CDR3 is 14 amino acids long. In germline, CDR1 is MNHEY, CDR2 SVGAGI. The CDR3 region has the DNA TGTGCCAGCACCCAGGAGGAGTCCGGCGGGGAGCTGTTTTTT. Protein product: CASTQEESGGELFF.

The CDR3 reads CASSIRDGGGYTF. CDR3 DNA: TGTGCCAGTAGTATACGAGATGGCGGTGGCTACACCTTC. This chain joins TRBV19 and TRBJ1-2; no reliable D call. V lost 2 bases and J lost 7, with 11 bases in between. This CDR3 contains 13 residues. Germline V gene lookup returns CDR1 LNHDA and CDR2 SQIVND (reference sequence).

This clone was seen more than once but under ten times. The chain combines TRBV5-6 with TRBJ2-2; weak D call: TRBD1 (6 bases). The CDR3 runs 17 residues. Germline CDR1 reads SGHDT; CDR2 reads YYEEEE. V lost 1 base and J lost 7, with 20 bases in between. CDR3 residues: CASSLKLTGGYVGELFF. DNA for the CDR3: TGTGCCAGCAGCTTGAAATTGACAGGAGGCTATGTCGGGGAGCTGTTTTTT.

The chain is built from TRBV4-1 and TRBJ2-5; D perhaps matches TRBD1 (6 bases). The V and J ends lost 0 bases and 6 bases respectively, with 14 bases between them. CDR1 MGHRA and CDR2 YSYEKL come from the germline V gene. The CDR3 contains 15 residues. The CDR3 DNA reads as TGCGCCAGCAGCCAAGACGACAGGCCCGGGAAGACCCAGTACTTC. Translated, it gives CASSQDDRPGKTQYF.

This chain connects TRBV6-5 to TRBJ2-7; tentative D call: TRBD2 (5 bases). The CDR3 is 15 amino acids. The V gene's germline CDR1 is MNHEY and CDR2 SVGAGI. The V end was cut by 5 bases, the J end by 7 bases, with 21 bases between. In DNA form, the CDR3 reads TGTGCCAGCAGTCGAGGACTCGACTCTTCGGGAGAGCAGTACTTC. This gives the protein CASSRGLDSSGEQYF.

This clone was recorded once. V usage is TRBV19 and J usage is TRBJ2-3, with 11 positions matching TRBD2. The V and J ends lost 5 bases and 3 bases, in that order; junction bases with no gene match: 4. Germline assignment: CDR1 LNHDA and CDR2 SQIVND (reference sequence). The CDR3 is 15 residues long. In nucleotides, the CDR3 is TGTGCCAGTAGTCCGAGACTAGCGGGAACAGATACGCAGTATTTT. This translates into CASSPRLAGTDTQYF.

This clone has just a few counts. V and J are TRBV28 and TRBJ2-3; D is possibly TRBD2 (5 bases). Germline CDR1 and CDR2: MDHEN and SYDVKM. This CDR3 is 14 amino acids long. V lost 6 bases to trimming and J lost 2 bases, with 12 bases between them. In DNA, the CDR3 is TGTGCCAGCAGGCCTCGAGGGCCCACAGATACGCAGTATTTT. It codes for CASRPRGPTDTQYF. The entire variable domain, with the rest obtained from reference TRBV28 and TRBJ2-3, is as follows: DVKVTQSSRYLVKRTGEKVFLECVQDMDHENMFWYRQDPGLGLRLIYFSYDVKMKEKGDIPEGYSVSREKKERFSLILESASTNQTSMYLCASRPRGPTDTQYFGPGTRLTVL.

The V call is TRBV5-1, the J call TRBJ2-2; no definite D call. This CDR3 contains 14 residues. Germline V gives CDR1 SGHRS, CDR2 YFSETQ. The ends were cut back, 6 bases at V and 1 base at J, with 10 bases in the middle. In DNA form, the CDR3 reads TGCGCCAGCAAGAGGTTGGAGAACACCGGGGAGCTGTTTTTT. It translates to CASKRLENTGELFF.

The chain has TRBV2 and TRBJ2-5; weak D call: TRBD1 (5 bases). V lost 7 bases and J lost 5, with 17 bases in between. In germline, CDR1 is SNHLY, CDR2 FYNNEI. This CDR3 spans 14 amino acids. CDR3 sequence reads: CASNRWDSTETQYF. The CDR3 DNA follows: TGTGCCAGCAACAGGTGGGATTCTACGGAGACCCAGTACTTC.

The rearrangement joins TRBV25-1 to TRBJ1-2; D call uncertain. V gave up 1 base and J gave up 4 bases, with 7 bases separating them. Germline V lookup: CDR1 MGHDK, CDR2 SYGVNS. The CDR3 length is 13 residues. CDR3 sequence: CASSELHSYGYTF. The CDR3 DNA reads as TGTGCCAGCAGTGAATTACATTCCTATGGCTACACCTTC.

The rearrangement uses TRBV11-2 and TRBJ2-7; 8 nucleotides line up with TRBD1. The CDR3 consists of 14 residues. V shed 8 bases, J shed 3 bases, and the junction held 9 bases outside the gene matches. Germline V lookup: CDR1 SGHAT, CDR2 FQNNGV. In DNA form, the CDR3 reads TGTGCCAGCGCCCCGGGACAGGCCAGCTACGAGCAGTACTTC. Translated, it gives CASAPGQASYEQYF. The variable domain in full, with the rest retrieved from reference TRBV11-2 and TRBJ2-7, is EAGVAQSPRYKIIEKRQSVAFWCNPISGHATLYWYQQILGQGPKLLIQFQNNGVVDDSQLPKDRFSAERLKGVDSTLKIQPAKLEDSAVYLCASAPGQASYEQYFGPGTRLTVT.

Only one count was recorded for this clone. The CDR3 sequence is CASKRENSPLHF. The DNA for the CDR3 is TGTGCCAGCAAAAGGGAGAATTCACCCCTCCACTTT. This chain uses TRBV6-5 with TRBJ1-6, with D unclear. Germline V gene data show CDR1 as MNHEY and CDR2 as SVGAGI. Trimming pared 7 bases from V and 7 bases from J, leaving 8 bases between. This CDR3 contains 12 residues.

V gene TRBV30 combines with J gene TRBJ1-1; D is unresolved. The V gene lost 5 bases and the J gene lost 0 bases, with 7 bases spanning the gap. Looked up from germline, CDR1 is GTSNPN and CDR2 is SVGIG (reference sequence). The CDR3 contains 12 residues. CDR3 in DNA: TGTGCCTGGGGCCTTATGAACACTGAAGCTTTCTTT. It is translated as CAWGLMNTEAFF.

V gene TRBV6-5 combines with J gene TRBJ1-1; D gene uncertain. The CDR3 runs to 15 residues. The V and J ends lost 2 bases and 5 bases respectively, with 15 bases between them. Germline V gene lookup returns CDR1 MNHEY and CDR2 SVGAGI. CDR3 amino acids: CASSYAFGLETEAFF. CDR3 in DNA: TGTGCCAGCAGTTACGCCTTTGGCCTGGAGACTGAAGCTTTCTTT.

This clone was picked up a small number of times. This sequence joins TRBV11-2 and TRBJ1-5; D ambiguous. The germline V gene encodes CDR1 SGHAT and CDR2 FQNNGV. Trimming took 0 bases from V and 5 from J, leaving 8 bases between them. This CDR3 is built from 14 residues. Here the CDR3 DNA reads TGTGCCAGCAGCTTAGAGGGAGGGCATCAGCCCCAGCATTTT. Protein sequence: CASSLEGGHQPQHF.

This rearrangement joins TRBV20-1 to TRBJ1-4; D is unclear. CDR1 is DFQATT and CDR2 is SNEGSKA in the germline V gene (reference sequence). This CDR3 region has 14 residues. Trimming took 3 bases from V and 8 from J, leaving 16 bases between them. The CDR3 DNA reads TGCAGTGCTAGTTCCACCGAATTACAGGAAAAACTGTTTTTT. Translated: CSASSTELQEKLFF.

The CDR3 bases are TGTGCCAGCAGTTCTTTCAGGATCCGGAGCAATCAGCCCCAGCATTTT. This encodes CASSSFRIRSNQPQHF. V usage is TRBV28 and J usage is TRBJ1-5; D remains unclear. Germline lookup yields CDR1 MDHEN and CDR2 SYDVKM. Trimming cost V 4 bases and J 1 base, with 14 bases left between them. The CDR3 runs to 16 residues.